This is a list of T cell receptor beta chains from one sample in a study of chemoradiotherapy in HPV16-positive cancers. Assay: immunoSEQ multiplex PCR; the TCRdb copy retains only in-frame clones and omits some. The table lists 20,000 to 25,000 clones, roughly 95% of them singletons, with roughly 2.8% in the top ten. The specimen was obtained from a patient who underwent chemoradiotherapy. Every receptor here comes from a human donor with HPV-associated anogenital cancer. CDR3s include the opening cysteine and the closing phenylalanine or tryptophan. A D gene is named only where the DNA matches it firmly.

v_call,j_call,d_call,cdr3_aa
TRBV5-1,TRBJ1-1,.,CASSLERGAGTEAFF
TRBV5-1,TRBJ2-7,.,CASSLASGSTYYEQYF
TRBV4-3,TRBJ2-5,TRBD2,CASSQDPPGTSGHETQYF
TRBV2,TRBJ2-3,TRBD1,CASRRQGVGDTQYF
TRBV28,TRBJ2-1,.,CASSLARGAGRNEQFF
TRBV5-1,TRBJ2-7,TRBD2,CASSLDRGSRSYEQYF
TRBV5-6,TRBJ1-2,TRBD1,CASTQRGGGRNGYTF
TRBV4-2,TRBJ2-2,TRBD2,CASNPLIEAGGAGELFF
TRBV14,TRBJ2-3,TRBD2,CASSQAGLSTDTQYF
TRBV19,TRBJ1-2,.,CASRLTGGGYTF
TRBV30,TRBJ1-6,.,CASSEAVNSPLHF
TRBV29-1,TRBJ2-4,.,CSVEPGGKKVQYF
TRBV5-1,TRBJ2-1,.,CASSLAGRPGNEQFF
TRBV2,TRBJ1-3,.,CASRKEGGHGNTIYF